This entry lists 17 T cell receptor beta chains sequenced from one sample in a study of radiotherapy plus CTLA-4 blockade in lung cancer. The table came from immunoSEQ multiplex PCR; TCRdb's copy has only in-frame clones and leaves some out. The table shows approximately 70,000 clones, with roughly four fifths occurring only once. The sample in question was peripheral blood, obtained from a patient treated with radiotherapy plus ipilimumab. These receptors were obtained from a human donor with non-small cell lung cancer whose response to radiotherapy plus ipilimumab could not be evaluated. Some clones in this sample may be carry-over from other donors' samples.

The chain joins TRBV2 to TRBJ2-3; 7 nucleotides line up with TRBD2. V shed 0 bases, J shed 5 bases, and the junction held 11 bases outside the gene matches. Germline V gene sequence: CDR1 SNHLY, CDR2 FYNNEI. The CDR3 has 17 amino acids. The CDR3, as DNA: TGTGCCAGCAGTGAAGCGCTTCGGGGCGGGGGTGGAGATACGCAGTATTTT. This sequence encodes CASSEALRGGGGDTQYF. The variable domain in full, completed from reference TRBV2 and TRBJ2-3, reads EPEVTQTPSHQVTQMGQEVILRCVPISNHLYFYWYRQILGQKVEFLVSFYNNEISEKSEIFDDQFSVERPDGSNFTLKIRSTKLEDSAMYFCASSEALRGGGGDTQYFGPGTRLTVL.

This rearrangement joins TRBV2 to TRBJ2-7; 10 bases line up with TRBD2. Trimming took 6 bases from V and 6 from J; bases not matched to a gene: 5. Germline V lookup: CDR1 SNHLY, CDR2 FYNNEI. This CDR3 contains 13 residues. CDR3 sequence (DNA): TGTGCCAGCAGACGGCCTAGCGGGGGCGAGCAGTACTTC. As protein: CASRRPSGGEQYF. The whole variable domain, remainder taken from reference TRBV2 and TRBJ2-7, is EPEVTQTPSHQVTQMGQEVILRCVPISNHLYFYWYRQILGQKVEFLVSFYNNEISEKSEIFDDQFSVERPDGSNFTLKIRSTKLEDSAMYFCASRRPSGGEQYFGPGTRLTVT.

V is TRBV28 and J is TRBJ2-7; D may be TRBD2 (7 bases). The CDR3 totals 15 residues. In germline, CDR1 is MDHEN, CDR2 SYDVKM. The ends were cut back, 2 bases at V and 0 bases at J, with 11 bases in the middle. The CDR3: CASSLPGGFSYEQYF. The CDR3 DNA follows: TGTGCCAGCAGTTTACCGGGGGGCTTCTCCTACGAGCAGTACTTC.

The rearrangement joins TRBV29-1 to TRBJ1-4; TRBD1 matches 8 bases. The germline V gene has CDR1 SQVTM and CDR2 ANQGSEA. The V and J ends lost 7 bases and 8 bases, in that order; junction bases with no gene match: 6. This CDR3 contains 12 residues. The DNA of the CDR3 is TGCAGCGCCCGGACAGGGCGGGAAAAACTGTTTTTT. This codes for CSARTGREKLFF.

V usage is TRBV2 and J usage is TRBJ2-5, with D unclear. Germline V gene lookup returns CDR1 SNHLY and CDR2 FYNNEI. The CDR3 contains 13 residues. Trimming took off 4 bases at V and 1 base at J, with 7 bases between the two ends. The CDR3 spells CASSGQGQETQYF. CDR3 in DNA: TGTGCCAGCAGTGGACAAGGCCAAGAGACCCAGTACTTC.

Remarks on this clone: The junction and the germline gene differ at one end; a read error may be behind it. The chain combines TRBV27 with TRBJ1-2; D is perhaps TRBD1 (6 bases). Germline CDR1 reads MNHEY; CDR2 reads SMNVEV (reference sequence). This CDR3 spans 12 amino acids. In DNA form, the CDR3 reads TGTGCCAGCAGGGGTATGGGGGCGGCTTCCGCCTTC. This encodes CASRGMGAASAF.

Only a few counts were recorded for this clone. The chain recombines TRBV5-1 with TRBJ2-7, with a weak D call TRBD1 (6 bases). The CDR3 spans 14 residues. Germline V gene sequence: CDR1 SGHRS, CDR2 YFSETQ. V lost 1 base to trimming and J lost 3 bases, with 11 bases between them. CDR3 sequence reads: CASSLTLQGYEQYF. CDR3 DNA sequence: TGCGCCAGCAGCTTGACATTACAGGGCTACGAGCAGTACTTC.

This clone was observed once. This chain links TRBV5-1 with TRBJ1-4, with 10 bases fitting TRBD1. CDR1 SGHRS and CDR2 YFSETQ come from the germline V gene. Losses at the gene ends were 0 bases for V and 2 bases for J; bases not matched to a gene: 4. The CDR3 loop spans 17 amino acids. The CDR3 coding sequence is TGCGCCAGCAGCTTGGATGGGACAGGGGCTACTAATGAAAAACTGTTTTTT. Amino acid sequence: CASSLDGTGATNEKLFF. The whole variable domain, remainder taken from reference TRBV5-1 and TRBJ1-4, is KAGVTQTPRYLIKTRGQQVTLSCSPISGHRSVSWYQQTPGQGLQFLFEYFSETQRNKGNFPGRFSGRQFSNSRSEMNVSTLELGDSALYLCASSLDGTGATNEKLFFGSGTQLSVL.

V and J are TRBV9 and TRBJ1-1; maybe TRBD1 (5 bases). Germline CDR1 SGDLS, CDR2 YYNGEE. The CDR3 runs to 14 residues. Trimming took 1 base from V and 0 from J, leaving 7 bases between them. This CDR3 is CASSVTGLNTEAFF. CDR3 sequence (DNA): TGTGCCAGCAGCGTAACAGGACTGAACACTGAAGCTTTCTTT.

This rearrangement joins TRBV6-4 to TRBJ1-5; tentatively, D is TRBD1 (5 bases). From germline, CDR1 is MRHNA and CDR2 SNTAGT. This CDR3 comprises 17 residues. Trimming took 2 bases from V and 0 from J, leaving 14 bases between them. DNA of the CDR3: TGTGCCAGCAGTGACCCCGACAGCCTTTATAGCAATCAGCCCCAGCATTTT. The encoded protein is CASSDPDSLYSNQPQHF.

This clone was observed at least ten times. V usage is TRBV21-1 and J usage is TRBJ2-3; TRBD2 is the table's D call, not checked against the DNA. TRBV21-1 corresponds to a pseudogene. The CDR3 covers 14 residues. The CDR3, as DNA: TGTGCCAGCAGCCAAACGGGGGAATCAGATACGCAGTATTTT. Amino acid sequence: CASSQTGESDTQYF.

V and J are TRBV5-1 and TRBJ1-1; D not resolved. CDR3 length equals 14 residues. Germline V gene lookup returns CDR1 SGHRS and CDR2 YFSETQ. The V end lost 4 bases, the J end lost 1 base, and 11 bases lay between the germline ends. The CDR3 loop is CASSVTVENTEAFF. For the CDR3, the DNA is TGCGCCAGCAGCGTCACAGTCGAGAACACTGAAGCTTTCTTT.

Only one count was recorded for this clone. The chain joins TRBV19 to TRBJ1-2; 10 bases line up with TRBD1. The CDR3 is made up of 14 amino acids. In germline, CDR1 is LNHDA, CDR2 SQIVND (reference sequence). V lost 7 bases to trimming and J lost 4 bases; unmatched junction nucleotides: 6. Here the CDR3 reads CASNRQGAGYGYTF. In nucleotides, the CDR3 is TGTGCCAGTAATCGACAGGGGGCGGGCTATGGCTACACCTTC.

The genes are TRBV5-1 and TRBJ1-1, with 9 bases identical to TRBD1. The J segment lost 3 bases and the V segment lost 5 bases, leaving 2 bases of the junction unmatched. Germline V gene data show CDR1 as SGHRS and CDR2 as YFSETQ. This CDR3 is 13 amino acids long. As DNA, the CDR3 is TGCGCCAGCAGACAGGGGGCGGACACTGAAGCTTTCTTT. This sequence encodes CASRQGADTEAFF. The whole variable domain, filled in from reference TRBV5-1 and TRBJ1-1, reads KAGVTQTPRYLIKTRGQQVTLSCSPISGHRSVSWYQQTPGQGLQFLFEYFSETQRNKGNFPGRFSGRQFSNSRSEMNVSTLELGDSALYLCASRQGADTEAFFGQGTRLTVV.

The sample holds one count of this clone. The V gene is TRBV19, the J gene TRBJ1-6; no firm D call. CDR3 length equals 15 residues. Germline V gene lookup returns CDR1 LNHDA and CDR2 SQIVND (reference sequence). Trimming pared 7 bases from V and 7 bases from J, leaving 17 bases between. The CDR3 here is CASTLAGIMNSPLHF. The CDR3 nucleotides read TGTGCCAGTACCCTAGCGGGGATTATGAATTCACCCCTCCACTTT.

The genes are TRBV7-3 and TRBJ1-1; D may be TRBD1 (6 bases). Deletions cut 5 bases from V and 4 bases from J, with 14 bases between. The CDR3 covers 14 residues. CDR1 is SGHTA, CDR2 FQGTGA, per germline. CDR3 DNA sequence: TGTGCCAGCAGCCAGGGGTTTTATGGCACTGAAGCTTTCTTT. Encoded protein: CASSQGFYGTEAFF.

The chain is built from TRBV5-1 and TRBJ1-1, with TRBD1 matching over 8 bases. V was clipped by 4 bases and J by 2 bases; unmatched bases: 7. In germline, CDR1 is SGHRS, CDR2 YFSETQ. The CDR3 extends over 15 amino acids. DNA of the CDR3: TGCGCCAGCAGCCTATGGACAGGGACCAACACTGAAGCTTTCTTT. It is translated as CASSLWTGTNTEAFF.